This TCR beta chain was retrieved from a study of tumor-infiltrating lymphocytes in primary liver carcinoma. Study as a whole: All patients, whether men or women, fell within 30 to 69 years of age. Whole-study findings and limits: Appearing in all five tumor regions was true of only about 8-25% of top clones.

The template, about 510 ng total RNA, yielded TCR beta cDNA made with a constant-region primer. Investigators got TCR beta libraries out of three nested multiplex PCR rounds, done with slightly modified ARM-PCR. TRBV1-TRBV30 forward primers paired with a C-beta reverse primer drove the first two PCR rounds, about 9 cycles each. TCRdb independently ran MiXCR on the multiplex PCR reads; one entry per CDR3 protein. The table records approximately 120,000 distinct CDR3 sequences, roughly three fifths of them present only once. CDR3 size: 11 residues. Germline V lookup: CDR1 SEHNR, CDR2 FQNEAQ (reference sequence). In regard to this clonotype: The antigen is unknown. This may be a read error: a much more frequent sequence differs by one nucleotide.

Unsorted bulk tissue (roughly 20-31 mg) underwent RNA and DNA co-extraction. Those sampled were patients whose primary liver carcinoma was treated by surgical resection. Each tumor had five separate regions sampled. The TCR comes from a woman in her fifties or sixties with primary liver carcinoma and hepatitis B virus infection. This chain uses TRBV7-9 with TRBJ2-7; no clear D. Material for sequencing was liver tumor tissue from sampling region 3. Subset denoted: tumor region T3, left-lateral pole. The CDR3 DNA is TGTGCCAGCAGCTTAGGGAACGAGCACTACTTC. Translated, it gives CASSLGNEHYF. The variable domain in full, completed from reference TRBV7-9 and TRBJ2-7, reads DTGVSQNPRHKITKRGQNVTFRCDPISEHNRLYWYRQTLGQGPEFLTYFQNEAQLEKSRLLSDRFSAERPKGSFSTLEIQRTEQGDSAMYLCASSLGNEHYFGPGTRLTVT.